This entry features one TCR beta chain sequence. Here immunoSEQ multiplex PCR was the method, and the copy in TCRdb shows in-frame clones only, minus some. Of under 20,000 clones in the sample, roughly 36% were seen once. This CDR3 spans 15 amino acids. The J segment lost 2 bases and the V segment lost 2 bases, leaving 6 bases of the junction unmatched. Germline-derived CDR1 and CDR2 are GTSNPN and SVGIG (reference sequence). The sample originates from a study of graft-versus-host responses after intestinal transplantation. At the end of the reaction, proliferating CFSE-low CD3+CD4+ and CD3+CD8+ responders were sorted.

The material sequenced was alloreactive CD4+ T cells from a mixed lymphocyte reaction culture, taken before transplantation. This sample's subset: CFSE-low proliferating T cells sorted from approximately 6-day pre-transplant mixed lymphocyte reaction (GvH or HvG direction). V is TRBV30 and J is TRBJ1-2; TRBD1 agrees at 9 bases. The TCR originated in a human patient who was an organ donor for intestinal transplantation. DNA for the CDR3: TGTGCCTGGAGTATCCCCGGGACAGGGAACTATGGCTACACCTTC. This sequence encodes CAWSIPGTGNYGYTF.